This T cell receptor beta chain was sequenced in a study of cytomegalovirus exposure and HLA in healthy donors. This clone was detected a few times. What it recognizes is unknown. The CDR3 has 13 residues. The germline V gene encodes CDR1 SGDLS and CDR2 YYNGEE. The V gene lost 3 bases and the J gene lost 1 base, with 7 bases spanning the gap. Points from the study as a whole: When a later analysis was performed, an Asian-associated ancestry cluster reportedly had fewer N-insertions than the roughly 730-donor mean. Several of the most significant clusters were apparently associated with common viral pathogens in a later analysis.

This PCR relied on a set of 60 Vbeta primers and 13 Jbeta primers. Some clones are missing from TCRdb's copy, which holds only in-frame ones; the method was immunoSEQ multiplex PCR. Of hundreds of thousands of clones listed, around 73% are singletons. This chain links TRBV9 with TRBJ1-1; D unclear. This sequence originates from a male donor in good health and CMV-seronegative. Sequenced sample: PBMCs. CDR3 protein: CASSGAPNTEAFF. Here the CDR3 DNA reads TGTGCCAGCAGCGGGGCTCCGAACACTGAAGCTTTCTTT. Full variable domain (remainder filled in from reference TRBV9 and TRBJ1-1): DSGVTQTPKHLITATGQRVTLRCSPRSGDLSVYWYQQSLDQGLQFLIQYYNGEERAKGNILERFSAQQFPDLHSELNLSSLELGDSALYFCASSGAPNTEAFFGQGTRLTVV.